This entry lists 17 T cell receptor beta chains sequenced from one sample in a study of cytomegalovirus exposure and HLA in healthy donors (TCRdb year 2017). Libraries were made using the immunoSEQ multiplex PCR assay. The multiplex PCR relied on a mix of 60 forward primers for TCR Vbeta segments and 13 reverse primers for TCR Jbeta segments. Held by TCRdb, this immuneACCESS table contains in-frame sequences only and omits some clones. Under half of the omission traces to an unresolved V gene where checked; the cause of the rest is unknown. Within this sample are about 180,000 clones, with 75% to 90% of them counted one time only. The ten largest clones capture 1.4% of the sample. Material for sequencing was PBMCs. The receptors derive from a girl aged 5-17 years in good health and CMV-seropositive.

CDR3 DNA: TGCGCCAGCAGCCATCGCCTAGCGGGATTGAACACCGGGGAGCTGTTTTTT. Its translation: CASSHRLAGLNTGELFF. The chain is built from TRBV4-1 and TRBJ2-2; TRBD2 matches 9 bases. V dropped 3 bases and J dropped 1; count of bases not matched to a gene: 6. Germline values: CDR1 MGHRA, CDR2 YSYEKL. This CDR3 comprises 17 residues.

This chain connects TRBV7-8 to TRBJ2-7, with 7 bases matching TRBD2. This CDR3 is built from 15 residues. Germline V gene lookup returns CDR1 SGHVS and CDR2 FQNEAQ. The trim removed 5 bases at V and 5 bases at J, leaving 12 bases unmatched. Here the CDR3 reads CASSLGLGLGDEQYF. Written as DNA, the CDR3 is TGTGCCAGCAGCCTGGGATTAGGACTAGGAGACGAGCAGTACTTC.

This clone was counted a single time. The chain has TRBV5-1 and TRBJ2-7; 7 bases are a match to TRBD1. Germline CDR1 is SGHRS and CDR2 is YFSETQ. The CDR3 covers 13 residues. J was trimmed by 3 bases and V by 3 bases; bases with no gene match: 3. CDR3 sequence (DNA): TGCGCCAGCAGCTGGGGACAGAGCTACGAGCAGTACTTC. Residues: CASSWGQSYEQYF. Full variable domain (rest looked up from reference TRBV5-1 and TRBJ2-7): KAGVTQTPRYLIKTRGQQVTLSCSPISGHRSVSWYQQTPGQGLQFLFEYFSETQRNKGNFPGRFSGRQFSNSRSEMNVSTLELGDSALYLCASSWGQSYEQYFGPGTRLTVT.

The chain has TRBV6-5 and TRBJ1-1, with TRBD1 as a possible D gene (5 bases). The CDR3 length is 13 residues. Germline assignment: CDR1 MNHEY and CDR2 SVGAGI. Trimming took off 2 bases at V and 6 bases at J, with 10 bases between the two ends. DNA for the CDR3: TGTGCCAGCAGTTACCCCCAGGGTGCTGAAGCTTTCTTT. This sequence encodes CASSYPQGAEAFF.

This rearrangement joins TRBV10-1 to TRBJ2-2; 12 positions match TRBD2. V dropped 1 base and J dropped 5; count of bases not matched to a gene: 14. Germline-derived CDR1 and CDR2 are WNHNN and SYGVQD (reference sequence). CDR3 length: 20 amino acids. The chain's CDR3 is CASSEYRLAGVGFGTGELFF. The CDR3 DNA follows: TGCGCCAGCAGTGAGTATAGACTAGCGGGAGTCGGCTTTGGGACCGGGGAGCTGTTTTTT.

The gene calls are TRBV7-2 and TRBJ1-1; no reliable D call. Trimming cost V 8 bases and J 0 bases, with 10 bases left between them. Germline lookup yields CDR1 SGHTA and CDR2 FQGNSA. This CDR3 is 13 amino acids long. CDR3 sequence reads: CASQLQVNTEAFF. CDR3 DNA sequence: TGTGCCAGCCAACTTCAAGTGAACACTGAAGCTTTCTTT.

The chain links TRBV18 to TRBJ1-2; 8 nucleotides agree with TRBD1. The J segment lost 4 bases and the V segment lost 4 bases, leaving 5 bases of the junction unmatched. This CDR3 has 14 amino acids. Germline V CDR1 and CDR2: KGHSH, LQKENI. CDR3 coding DNA: TGTGCCAGCTCACTCAGGGGGCAGGGCTATGGCTACACCTTC. As protein: CASSLRGQGYGYTF.

A few counts support this clone. The genes are TRBV5-1 and TRBJ2-7; D is perhaps TRBD2 (5 bases). Germline V gene lookup returns CDR1 SGHRS and CDR2 YFSETQ. V lost 0 bases to trimming and J lost 5 bases, with 12 bases between them. The CDR3 contains 14 residues. The CDR3 DNA reads as TGCGCCAGCAGCTTGGTCCGGGGATCCAACGAGCAGTACTTC. As protein: CASSLVRGSNEQYF.

The chain has TRBV7-9 and TRBJ2-5; TRBD1 matches at 8 bases. Germline loops: CDR1 SEHNR, CDR2 FQNEAQ (reference sequence). The V segment lost 0 bases and the J segment 5 bases; nucleotides outside the gene matches: 5. The CDR3 has 15 amino acids. Written as DNA, the CDR3 is TGTGCCAGCAGCTTAGCAAGCGGACAGGGCGAGACCCAGTACTTC. Amino acids: CASSLASGQGETQYF.

Only one count was recorded for this clone. The V call is TRBV4-1, the J call TRBJ2-5, with D possibly TRBD1 on 6 matching bases. Germline V lookup: CDR1 MGHRA, CDR2 YSYEKL. Between the trimmed V and J ends, which lost 0 bases and 0 bases, there was a span of 11 bases. CDR3 length equals 16 residues. The CDR3 protein is CASSQDSGGYQETQYF. In DNA form, the CDR3 reads TGCGCCAGCAGCCAAGATTCTGGGGGCTACCAAGAGACCCAGTACTTC.

This chain links TRBV5-1 with TRBJ2-1; D may be TRBD2 (5 bases). Trimming took 4 bases from V and 0 from J, leaving 11 bases between them. CDR1 and CDR2 (germline): SGHRS, YFSETQ. There are 15 residues in the CDR3. The CDR3 DNA follows: TGCGCCAGCAGCCCAAGCGGAACCTCCTACAATGAGCAGTTCTTC. Amino acids: CASSPSGTSYNEQFF.

This chain joins TRBV12-5 and TRBJ2-7; a possible D gene is TRBD2 (5 bases). CDR1 is LGHNT, CDR2 FRNRAP, per germline. Trimming removed 0 bases at V and 1 base at J, with 10 bases between. The CDR3 contains 15 residues. CDR3 amino acids: CASGLVLRGSYEQYF. The CDR3 DNA sequence: TGTGCTAGTGGTTTGGTACTTCGGGGTTCCTACGAGCAGTACTTC.

The chain recombines TRBV2 with TRBJ2-7, with a weak D call TRBD2 (6 bases). The CDR3 length is 11 residues. V was pared by 7 bases and J by 11 bases, with 15 bases between. Germline V CDR1 and CDR2: SNHLY, FYNNEI. This CDR3 reads CASTRDSREYF. The CDR3 bases are TGTGCCAGCACCCGGGACTCTCGGGAGTACTTC. Full variable domain (rest looked up from reference TRBV2 and TRBJ2-7): EPEVTQTPSHQVTQMGQEVILRCVPISNHLYFYWYRQILGQKVEFLVSFYNNEISEKSEIFDDQFSVERPDGSNFTLKIRSTKLEDSAMYFCASTRDSREYFGPGTRLTVT.

V and J are TRBV15 and TRBJ2-1; 9 positions match TRBD2. V trimming: 1 base; J trimming: 8 bases; junction bases outside the gene matches: 6. Germline V CDR1 and CDR2: LNHNV, YYDKDF (reference sequence). The length of the CDR3 is 15 residues. CDR3 DNA sequence: TGTGCCACCAGCAGAGCTCGAGCGGGAGGAGATGAGCAGTTCTTC. As protein: CATSRARAGGDEQFF.

The J gene is TRBJ2-1, the V gene TRBV4-2, with 13 positions matching TRBD2. V lost 3 bases, J lost 8 bases, and 7 bases stayed unmatched. The CDR3 has 16 amino acids. Germline loops: CDR1 LGHNA, CDR2 YNFKEQ. The CDR3: CASSHLTSGRAHEQFF. The DNA of the CDR3 is TGTGCCAGCAGCCACCTCACTAGCGGGAGGGCCCATGAGCAGTTCTTC.

The genes are TRBV30 and TRBJ1-2; the match to TRBD1 covers 7 bases. CDR1 and CDR2 (germline): GTSNPN, SVGIG (reference sequence). The length of the CDR3 is 12 residues. Trimming took 3 bases from V and 6 from J; bases not matched to a gene: 4. This chain's CDR3 is CAWRPRGHGYTF. CDR3 DNA sequence: TGTGCCTGGAGGCCGAGGGGGCATGGCTACACCTTC.

The gene calls are TRBV4-1 and TRBJ2-3; 9 nucleotides match TRBD2. The V segment lost 4 bases and the J segment 0 bases; nucleotides outside the gene matches: 11. This CDR3 spans 18 amino acids. Germline values: CDR1 MGHRA, CDR2 YSYEKL. CDR3 residues: CASSPSGGRERSTDTQYF. The CDR3, as DNA: TGCGCCAGCAGCCCCTCGGGCGGGAGGGAGAGAAGCACAGATACGCAGTATTTT.